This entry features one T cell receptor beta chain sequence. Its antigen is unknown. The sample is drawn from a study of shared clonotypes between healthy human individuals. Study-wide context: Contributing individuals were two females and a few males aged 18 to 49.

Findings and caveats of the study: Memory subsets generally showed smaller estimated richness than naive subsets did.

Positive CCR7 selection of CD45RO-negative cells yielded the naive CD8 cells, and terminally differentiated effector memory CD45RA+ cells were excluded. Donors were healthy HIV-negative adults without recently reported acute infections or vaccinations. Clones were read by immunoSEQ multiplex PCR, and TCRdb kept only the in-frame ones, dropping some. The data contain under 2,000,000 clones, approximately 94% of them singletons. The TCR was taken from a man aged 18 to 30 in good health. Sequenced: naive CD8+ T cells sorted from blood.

CDR3 in DNA: TGTGCCAGCAGCCATTTTACTTTCAGGGGGCCTGGTAATGAAAAACTGTTTTTT. This translates into CASSHFTFRGPGNEKLFF. The V gene is TRBV7-4, the J gene TRBJ1-4; 8 bases map to TRBD1. Germline CDR1 and CDR2: SGHVT and SQSDAQ. CDR3 size: 18 residues. The V and J ends lost 5 bases and 4 bases, in that order; junction bases with no gene match: 15.